This TCR beta chain appears in the sequencing data of a study of molecular identifiers for immune sequencing clone quantification. The study's findings and limits: Sharing of a barcode by identical TCR molecules could cause highly expanded clone sizes to be underestimated.

Germline lookup yields CDR1 MNHEY and CDR2 SMNVEV (reference sequence). The V segment lost 4 bases and the J segment 0 bases; nucleotides outside the gene matches: 5. This CDR3 spans 16 amino acids. This clonotype was picked up a small number of times. What it binds is unknown. In preparing bulk TCR libraries, previously described methods and listed TCR primers were used. TCRdb re-called the PCR reads through MiXCR, storing one row per CDR3 protein. The sample yields about 640,000 distinct CDR3 sequences, just under 20% seen once. Naive CD8 libraries were made from 20,000 to 1,000,000 sorted cells, and they used 10%, 30% or 50% RNA. Isolation of naive CD8 T cells was achieved by sorting on a CD8+CD4-CCR7+CD45RA+ phenotype.

The sequence was collected from a human donor in good health. Some libraries in this study had Jurkat cell RNA spiked in. V is TRBV27 and J is TRBJ1-3; 8 bases match TRBD1. The source material was naive CD8+ T cells from blood, with Jurkat cell RNA spiked in. Subset in this sample: FACS-sorted CD8+CD4-CCR7+CD45RA+ naive T cells. The CDR3 region is CASSSLDRASGNTIYF. For the CDR3, the DNA is TGTGCCAGCAGTTCTCTGGACAGGGCCTCTGGAAACACCATATATTTT.